This TCR beta chain stems from a study of vaccination and CD4 T cells after COVID-19. As concerns this clonotype: Its antigen is not known.

As for treatment: roughly nine-day PBMC culture with coronavirus spike peptide pools or control peptides (ViraFEST assay). The Oncomine TCR Beta short-read assay sequenced DNA from cultured CD4+ T cells. TCRdb re-analysed the PCR reads in MiXCR, keeping a single row per CDR3 protein. Among 9,500 to 10,000 distinct CDR3 sequences, 35% to 40% were seen once, and the ten largest hold about a sixth. This CDR3 region has 18 residues. The germline gives CDR1 MNHEY, CDR2 SVGAGI. Trimming shortened V by 0 bases and J by 0 bases, and 12 bases separated the two germline ends. This sequence joins TRBV6-5 and TRBJ2-6; no reliable D call. The sequenced sample consisted of CD4+ T cells from blood, cultured in vitro. This receptor was obtained from a human donor who had recovered from COVID-19. In DNA, the CDR3 is TGTGCCAGCAGTTACTCTCTTGGCACCCGCTCTGGGGCCAACGTCCTGACTTTC. As protein: CASSYSLGTRSGANVLTF.